This TCR beta chain emerged from a study of siplizumab effects on memory and regulatory T cells. Sequencing used immunoSEQ multiplex PCR; TCRdb keeps in-frame clones, though not all of them. The sample includes 70,000 to 90,000 clones, 93% of them seen just once. The V end was cut by 0 bases, the J end by 2 bases, with 8 bases between. CDR3 size: 14 residues. Germline-derived CDR1 and CDR2 are MNHEY and SMNVEV (reference sequence). The chain recombines TRBV27 with TRBJ2-7; either TRBD1 or TRBD2 may supply D (5 bases each). Sequenced sample: CD8+ T cells sorted from blood. This clonotype was sampled from a human donor in good health. CDR3 residues: CASSLSKGPYEQYF. In DNA form, the CDR3 reads TGTGCCAGCAGTTTATCTAAGGGACCCTACGAGCAGTACTTC.